What follows are 22 T cell receptor beta chains derived from one specimen sequenced in a study of T cells in Graves' hyperthyroidism and ophthalmopathy. The CDR3 regions of TCR beta were amplified from RNA transcripts. When the TCR CDR3 underwent first-round RT-PCR, the HTBI primer set was used. TCRdb re-called the multiplex PCR reads with MiXCR, one entry per CDR3 protein. The sample lists some 560,000 distinct CDR3 sequences, 15% to 19% occurring once. Material: blood. The receptors come from a woman in her 30s with Graves' hyperthyroidism.

This clonotype was seen only a few times. The chain is built from TRBV4-1 and TRBJ2-3; the match to TRBD2 covers 13 bases. The CDR3 is 16 residues long. Germline V CDR1 and CDR2: MGHRA, YSYEKL. V lost 3 bases, J lost 3 bases, and 3 bases stayed unmatched. The CDR3 region has the DNA TGCGCCAGCAGCCATCAGGGACTAGCGGGGACAGATACGCAGTATTTT. Protein sequence: CASSHQGLAGTDTQYF.

The rearrangement joins TRBV3-1 to TRBJ2-1; D possibly corresponds to TRBD2 (6 bases). The V gene lost 4 bases and the J gene lost 0 bases, with 19 bases spanning the gap. CDR1 and CDR2 from the germline V gene are LGHDT and YNNKEL (reference sequence). The CDR3 totals 18 residues. Here the CDR3 reads CASSPLNAGPGSYNEQFF. The CDR3 region has the DNA TGTGCCAGCAGCCCATTAAACGCGGGGCCCGGCTCCTACAATGAGCAGTTCTTC.

The chain employs TRBV9 and TRBJ2-7; maybe TRBD2 (5 bases). From germline, CDR1 is SGDLS and CDR2 YYNGEE. CDR3 length: 15 amino acids. Trimming took 0 bases from V and 0 from J, leaving 10 bases between them. CDR3 in DNA: TGTGCCAGCAGCGTAGTCCCGGGGAGCTCCTACGAGCAGTACTTC. As protein: CASSVVPGSSYEQYF.

The chain is built from TRBV5-1 and TRBJ1-3; D is possibly TRBD1 (5 bases). CDR3 length: 14 amino acids. Germline CDR1 SGHRS, CDR2 YFSETQ. Trimming cost V 0 bases and J 8 bases, with 12 bases left between them. The CDR3 DNA sequence: TGCGCCAGCAGCTTGGCGACAGAAGGAGACACCATATATTTT. Protein: CASSLATEGDTIYF.

This clonotype was observed many times. The rearrangement joins TRBV3-1 to TRBJ1-1, with TRBD1 matching 7 bases. The CDR3 extends over 15 amino acids. J lost 4 bases, V lost 6 bases, and 11 bases had no gene match. Germline CDR1 LGHDT, CDR2 YNNKEL (reference sequence). The CDR3 region has the DNA TGTGCCAGCAGACCTCTTGGGACAGCCAGCACTGAAGCTTTCTTT. Translation: CASRPLGTASTEAFF.

V is TRBV20-1 and J is TRBJ1-2; D may be TRBD1 (5 bases). V shed 0 bases and J shed 6 bases, with 14 bases lying between them. Germline lookup yields CDR1 DFQATT and CDR2 SNEGSKA (reference sequence). The CDR3 has 14 residues. The CDR3 DNA reads as TGCAGTGCTAGAGACCCTGGCTGGGGCCATGGCTACACCTTC. Translation: CSARDPGWGHGYTF.

In regard to this clonotype: The junction shows a germline mismatch at one end, possibly a read error. The J gene is TRBJ2-3, the V gene TRBV7-9; D is perhaps TRBD1 or TRBD2 (7 bases each). Germline V gives CDR1 SEHNR, CDR2 FQNEAQ (reference sequence). The CDR3 covers 16 residues. The DNA of the CDR3 is TGTGCCAGCAGCCCAAAAGTGGGGGGGTGGACAGGTACGCAGTATTTT. Its translation is CASSPKVGGWTGTQYF.

This clonotype occurred a few times. The chain employs TRBV6-1 and TRBJ1-5, with 7 bases aligning to TRBD1. The CDR3 is made up of 20 amino acids. The V gene's germline CDR1 is MNHNS and CDR2 SASEGT. The trim removed 10 bases at V and 0 bases at J, leaving 24 bases unmatched. The CDR3 reads CAITGRGLETLGGSNQPQHF. The CDR3 DNA is TGTGCCATCACCGGGAGGGGGCTCGAAACTCTTGGTGGTAGCAATCAGCCCCAGCATTTT.

Ten or more counts support this clonotype. The rearrangement links TRBV5-1 to TRBJ2-1; D call uncertain. Germline loops: CDR1 SGHRS, CDR2 YFSETQ. This CDR3 spans 15 amino acids. V dropped 1 base and J dropped 4 bases, with 12 bases sitting between them. Here the CDR3 reads CASSLSYGLYNEQFF. The CDR3, as DNA: TGCGCCAGCAGCTTGTCTTACGGCCTTTACAATGAGCAGTTCTTC. Variable domain in full (rest from reference TRBV5-1 and TRBJ2-1): KAGVTQTPRYLIKTRGQQVTLSCSPISGHRSVSWYQQTPGQGLQFLFEYFSETQRNKGNFPGRFSGRQFSNSRSEMNVSTLELGDSALYLCASSLSYGLYNEQFFGPGTRLTVL.

This clonotype appeared many times. The chain combines TRBV29-1 with TRBJ2-1, with 14 bases matching TRBD2. The germline gives CDR1 SQVTM, CDR2 ANQGSEA. This CDR3 has 15 residues. The trim removed 7 bases at V and 9 bases at J, leaving 11 bases unmatched. The CDR3 region is CSARLGTSGSGEQFF. In nucleotides, the CDR3 is TGCAGCGCCCGCCTCGGGACTAGCGGGAGCGGTGAGCAGTTCTTC.

This clonotype has more than one count but fewer than ten. The junction differs from germline at one of its ends, possibly a read error. The chain recombines TRBV6-1 with TRBJ2-1, with 12 bases that match TRBD2. The CDR3 consists of 16 residues. CDR1 and CDR2 from the germline V gene are MNHNS and SASEGT. The chain's CDR3 is CASSRGLAGDYNERFF. CDR3 bases: TGTGCCAGCAGTAGGGGACTAGCGGGTGACTACAATGAGCGGTTCTTC.

This clonotype was seen a handful of times. The J gene is TRBJ1-2, the V gene TRBV5-1; 9 bases match TRBD1. Germline trimming cut 1 base from V and 3 bases from J; bases unmatched to any gene: 7. Germline CDR1 SGHRS, CDR2 YFSETQ. CDR3 size: 16 residues. CDR3 nucleotides: TGCGCCAGCAGCTTGATGGGGACAGGGATTGACTATGGCTACACCTTC. It yields the protein CASSLMGTGIDYGYTF.

This chain links TRBV2 with TRBJ2-7; a weak D match, TRBD2 (6 bases). Between the trimmed V and J ends, which lost 8 bases and 4 bases, there was a span of 15 bases. CDR1 is SNHLY and CDR2 is FYNNEI in the germline V gene. This CDR3 is built from 13 residues. CDR3 protein: CASESGLEYEQYF. DNA of the CDR3: TGTGCCAGCGAATCGGGACTCGAGTACGAGCAGTACTTC.

This clonotype has a count of ten or more. This chain connects TRBV5-1 to TRBJ2-7; TRBD2 might be the D (6 bases). The CDR3 runs to 17 residues. The germline V gene encodes CDR1 SGHRS and CDR2 YFSETQ. V gave up 3 bases and J gave up 2 bases, with 21 bases separating them. This CDR3 reads CASSSGSGAFMTYEQYF. CDR3 bases: TGCGCCAGCAGCTCGGGTAGCGGAGCCTTTATGACCTACGAGCAGTACTTC.

V gene TRBV27 combines with J gene TRBJ1-2; D is unclear. The germline V gene has CDR1 MNHEY and CDR2 SMNVEV (reference sequence). This CDR3 contains 14 residues. V was cut by 5 bases and J by 8 bases, with 18 bases left in between. This chain's CDR3 is CASSLNTPGSGYTF. CDR3 sequence (DNA): TGTGCCAGCAGTCTCAATACCCCCGGGAGCGGCTACACCTTC.

This clonotype was recorded at least ten times. V and J are TRBV5-1 and TRBJ2-1; TRBD2 agrees at 11 bases. Germline V lookup: CDR1 SGHRS, CDR2 YFSETQ. The V and J ends lost 7 bases and 5 bases, in that order; junction bases with no gene match: 11. CDR3 length equals 16 residues. CDR3 in DNA: TGCGCCAGCCTCGCGCCAGGGACTAGCGGCCACAATGAGCAGTTCTTC. It is translated as CASLAPGTSGHNEQFF.

This clonotype was counted at least ten times. This chain connects TRBV27 to TRBJ2-1; possibly TRBD2 for D (6 bases). Between the trimmed V and J ends, which lost 2 bases and 7 bases, there was a span of 12 bases. CDR3 length: 14 amino acids. Germline lookup yields CDR1 MNHEY and CDR2 SMNVEV (reference sequence). The CDR3 spells CASSLPSAGNEQFF. The CDR3 DNA reads as TGTGCCAGCAGTTTACCCTCTGCGGGGAATGAGCAGTTCTTC.

V and J are TRBV5-6 and TRBJ1-5, with a tentative D call TRBD1 (5 bases). The germline V and J ends were trimmed by 6 bases and 2 bases, with 15 bases remaining between them. Germline V gene lookup returns CDR1 SGHDT and CDR2 YYEEEE. This CDR3 has 15 amino acids. CDR3 nucleotide sequence: TGTGCCAGCACCCTGGGGGGGGGGGGCAATCAGCCCCAGCATTTT. It encodes CASTLGGGGNQPQHF.

This clonotype has a count of ten or more. The chain is built from TRBV28 and TRBJ2-7; TRBD2 matches 9 bases. CDR3 length: 14 residues. With V trimmed by 9 bases and J by 9 bases, 15 bases remained unmatched. Germline V lookup: CDR1 MDHEN, CDR2 SYDVKM. Written as DNA, the CDR3 is TGTGCCAGTTTGAGTAGCGGGAGCTTGGTCCGGCAGTACTTC. Amino acids: CASLSSGSLVRQYF.

The chain employs TRBV19 and TRBJ2-3; 7 bases align to TRBD2. The CDR3 sequence is 16 residues long. V lost 7 bases, J lost 1 base, and 11 bases stayed unmatched. Germline loops: CDR1 LNHDA, CDR2 SQIVND (reference sequence). CDR3: CASTDRGLAGTDTQYF. The CDR3 DNA follows: TGTGCCAGTACCGATAGGGGTCTAGCGGGCACAGATACGCAGTATTTT.

A remark on this clonotype: A much larger clone differs by one base, so this may be a read error. The chain combines TRBV13 with TRBJ2-3; a possible D gene is TRBD2 (6 bases). Trimming cost V 11 bases and J 4 bases, with 16 bases left between them. Germline V gives CDR1 PRHDT, CDR2 FYEKMQ (reference sequence). The CDR3 is 13 amino acids. As DNA, the CDR3 is TGTGCCGGCACGGCCGGGAGCGCAGATACGCAGTATTTT. The encoded protein is CAGTAGSADTQYF.

There are many counts of this clonotype. The chain couples TRBV12-3 or TRBV12-4 to TRBJ1-4; D remains unclear. This CDR3 has 14 amino acids. V was shortened by 8 bases and J by 8 bases, with 18 bases between the two germline ends. CDR3 protein: CASSGGVREEKLFF. CDR3 nucleotide sequence: TGTGCCAGCTCTGGAGGAGTGAGAGAAGAAAAACTGTTTTTT.